This T cell receptor (beta chain) came from a study of T cell repertoires in cytomegalovirus infection. Turning to the study itself: Through public TCR beta signatures, both CMV infection and matching HLA type were indicated.

Germline CDR1 and CDR2: MGHRA and YSYEKL. The CDR3 sequence is 15 residues long. The V end lost 1 base, the J end lost 1 base, and 10 bases lay between the germline ends. TCRdb recomputed calls from the reads with MiXCR, one row per CDR3 protein. The repertoire has about 450,000 distinct CDR3 sequences, roughly 30% of them found once; the top ten carry roughly 13%. The V gene is TRBV4-1, the J gene TRBJ1-1; TRBD1 is a possible D gene (5 bases). The receptor's source is a human donor in good health (CMV status not recorded). Some clones in this sample may be carry-over from other donors' samples. The sequenced sample consisted of PBMCs. CDR3 sequence (DNA): TGCGCCAGCAGCCAAGGCTCTGGGGGGAACACTGAAGCTTTCTTT. Encoded protein: CASSQGSGGNTEAFF.